The entry below describes one T cell receptor beta chain. Its antigen is as yet unknown. The record originates from a study of vaccination effects on CD4 cells after COVID-19. About the study: CD4+ T cells specific for antigen were expanded with viral peptide pools by the ViraFEST assay before sequencing.

Measured with immunoSEQ multiplex PCR; TCRdb has only the in-frame clones, and not every one. Among 30,000 or so clones listed, 55% to 65% were seen once. Isolating CD4+ T cells followed approximately 9 days of culture. According to the study, vaccine recipients showed no prior SARS-CoV-2 infection and negative nucleocapsid antibodies. V lost 2 bases and J lost 6; bases outside the gene matches: 13. CDR1 is KGHSH and CDR2 is LQKENI in the germline V gene. The CDR3 has 18 amino acids. V usage is TRBV18 and J usage is TRBJ1-6, with TRBD1 identical over 7 bases. The material sequenced was CD4+ T cells from PBMCs cultured without peptide, taken before COVID-19 vaccination. This clonotype originated in a human donor who received a COVID-19 vaccine. CDR3 region: CASSPDRQGIGSNSPLHF. CDR3 coding DNA: TGTGCCAGCTCACCAGATAGACAGGGCATCGGAAGTAATTCACCCCTCCACTTT.